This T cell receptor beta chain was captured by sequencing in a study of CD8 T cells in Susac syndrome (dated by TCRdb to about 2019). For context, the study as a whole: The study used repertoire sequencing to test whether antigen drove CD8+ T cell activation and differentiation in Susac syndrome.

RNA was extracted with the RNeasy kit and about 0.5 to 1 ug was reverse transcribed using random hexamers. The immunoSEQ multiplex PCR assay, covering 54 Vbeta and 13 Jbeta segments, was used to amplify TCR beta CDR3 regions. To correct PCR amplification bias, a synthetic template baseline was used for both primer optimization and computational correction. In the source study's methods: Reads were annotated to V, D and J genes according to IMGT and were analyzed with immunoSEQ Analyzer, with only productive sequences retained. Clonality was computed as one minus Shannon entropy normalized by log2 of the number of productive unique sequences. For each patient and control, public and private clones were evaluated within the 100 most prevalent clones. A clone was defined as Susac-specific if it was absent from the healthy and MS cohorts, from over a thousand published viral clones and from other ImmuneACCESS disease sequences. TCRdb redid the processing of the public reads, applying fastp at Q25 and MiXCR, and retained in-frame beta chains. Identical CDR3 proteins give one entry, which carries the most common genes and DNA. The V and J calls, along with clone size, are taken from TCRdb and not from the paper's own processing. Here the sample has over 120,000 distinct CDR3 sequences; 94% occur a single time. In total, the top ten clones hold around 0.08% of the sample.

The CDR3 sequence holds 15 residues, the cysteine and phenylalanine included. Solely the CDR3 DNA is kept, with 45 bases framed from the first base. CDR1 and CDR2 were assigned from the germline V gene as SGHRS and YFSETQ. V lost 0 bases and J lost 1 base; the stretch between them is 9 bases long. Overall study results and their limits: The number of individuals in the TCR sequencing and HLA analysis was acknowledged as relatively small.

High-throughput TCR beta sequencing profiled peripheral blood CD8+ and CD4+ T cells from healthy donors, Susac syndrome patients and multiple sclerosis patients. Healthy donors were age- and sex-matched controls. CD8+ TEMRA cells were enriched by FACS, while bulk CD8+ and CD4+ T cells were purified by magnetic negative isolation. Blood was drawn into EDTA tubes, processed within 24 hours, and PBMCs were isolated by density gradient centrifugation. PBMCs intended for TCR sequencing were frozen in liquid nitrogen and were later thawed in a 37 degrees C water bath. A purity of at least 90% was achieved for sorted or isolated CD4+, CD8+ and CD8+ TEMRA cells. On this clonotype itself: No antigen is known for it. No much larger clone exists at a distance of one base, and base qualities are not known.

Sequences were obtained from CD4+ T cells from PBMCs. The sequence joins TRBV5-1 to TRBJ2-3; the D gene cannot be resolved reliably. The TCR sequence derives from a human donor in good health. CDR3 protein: CASSLVDLRTDTQYF. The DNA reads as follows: TGCGCCAGCAGCTTGGTCGATTTACGCACAGATACGCAGTATTTT.